The clone carrying this T cell receptor (beta chain) was seen repeatedly, ten times or more. The antigen is undetermined. These data originate in a study of Graves' ophthalmopathy and Graves' hyperthyroidism. Overall study results and limits: Using a 13-signature model, the authors split ophthalmopathy from stable hyperthyroidism, with about 88% sensitivity and roughly 83% specificity.

RNA served as the template for amplifying TCR beta CDR3 regions. Amplification began with first-round RT-PCR using HTBI primers, then second-round multiplex PCR was performed. MiXCR, run by TCRdb on the multiplex PCR reads, gives a single entry per CDR3 protein. The data contain 300,000 or so distinct CDR3 sequences, around a sixth of them seen just once; the ten biggest clones take up roughly 12%. The diagnosis was founded upon clinical symptoms, serum thyroxine, TRAb, thyroid ultrasound and orbital computed tomography. The CDR3 runs to 15 residues. Germline-derived CDR1 and CDR2 are MNHNS and SASEGT. V was cut by 2 bases and J by 4 bases, with 14 bases left in between.

The clonotype was recovered from an adult man with Graves' ophthalmopathy. The sequenced sample was peripheral blood. V is TRBV6-1 and J is TRBJ1-1; possibly TRBD1 for D (6 bases). The CDR3 nucleotides are TGTGCCAGCAGTGAAACAGGGTTTTTTAGCACTGAAGCTTTCTTT. Its protein is CASSETGFFSTEAFF.